Sequencing of this T cell receptor (beta chain) was carried out in a study of blood T cell repertoires in COVID-19. Whole-study context: PBMCs, B-cell-depleted T cells, or T cells provided the cDNA or gDNA that made up the material.

The length of the CDR3 is 16 residues. The germline CDR1 and CDR2 sequences are SNHLY and FYNNEI. V was pared by 2 bases and J by 2 bases, with 15 bases between. Authors' processing steps: Researchers report that nucleated cell counts were estimated from reference gene primer amplification. This table comes from immunoSEQ multiplex PCR, and its TCRdb copy is limited to in-frame clones, with some not included. V and J calls and clone size are those listed in that table; D and trimming were worked out from the DNA. The sample holds some 110,000 clones, 81% seen once. The material sequenced was peripheral blood. The TCR was taken from a woman aged 70-85 years with acute or convalescent COVID-19. The chain joins TRBV2 to TRBJ2-5; D perhaps matches TRBD1 (6 bases). The CDR3 loop is CASSEQGLRGQETQYF. In DNA, the CDR3 is TGTGCCAGCAGTGAACAGGGTCTTAGGGGGCAAGAGACCCAGTACTTC.